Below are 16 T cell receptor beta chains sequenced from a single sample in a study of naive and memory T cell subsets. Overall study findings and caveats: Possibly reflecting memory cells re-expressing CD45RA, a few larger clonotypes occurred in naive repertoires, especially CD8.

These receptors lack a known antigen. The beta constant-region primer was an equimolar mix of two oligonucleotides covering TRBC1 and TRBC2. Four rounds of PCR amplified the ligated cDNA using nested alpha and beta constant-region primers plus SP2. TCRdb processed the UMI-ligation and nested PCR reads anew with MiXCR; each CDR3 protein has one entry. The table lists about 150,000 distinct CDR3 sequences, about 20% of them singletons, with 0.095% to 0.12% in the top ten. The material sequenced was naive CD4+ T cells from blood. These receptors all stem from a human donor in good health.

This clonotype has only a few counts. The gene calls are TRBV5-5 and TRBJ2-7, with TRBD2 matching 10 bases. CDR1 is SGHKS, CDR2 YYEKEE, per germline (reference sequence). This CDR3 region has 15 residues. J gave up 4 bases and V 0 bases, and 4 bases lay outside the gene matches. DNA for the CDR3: TGTGCCAGCAGCTTGGGTCGACTAGCGGGTTACGAGCAGTACTTC. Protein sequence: CASSLGRLAGYEQYF.

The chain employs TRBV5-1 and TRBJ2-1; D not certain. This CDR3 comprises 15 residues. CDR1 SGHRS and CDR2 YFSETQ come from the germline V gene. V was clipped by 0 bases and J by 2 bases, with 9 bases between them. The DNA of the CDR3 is TGCGCCAGCAGCTTGGGGCTGTTGCCCTACAATGAGCAGTTCTTC. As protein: CASSLGLLPYNEQFF.

The DNA of the CDR3 is TGTGCCAGCAGTTACACAAGGACAGGGGGATTTGGCTATGGCTACACCTTC. It translates to CASSYTRTGGFGYGYTF. The chain employs TRBV6-5 and TRBJ1-2; 10 positions match TRBD1. The germline V gene encodes CDR1 MNHEY and CDR2 SVGAGI. The CDR3 covers 17 residues. J gave up 4 bases and V 2 bases, and 10 bases lay outside the gene matches.

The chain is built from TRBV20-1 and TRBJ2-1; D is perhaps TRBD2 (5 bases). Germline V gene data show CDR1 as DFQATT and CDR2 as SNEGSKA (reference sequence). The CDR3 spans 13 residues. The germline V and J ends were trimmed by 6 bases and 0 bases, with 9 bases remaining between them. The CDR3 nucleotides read TGCAGTGCCCCGGACTCCTCCTACAATGAGCAGTTCTTC. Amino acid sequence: CSAPDSSYNEQFF.

The CDR3: CASSLGQGVNQPQHF. CDR3 in DNA: TGTGCCAGCAGTTTAGGACAGGGGGTCAATCAGCCCCAGCATTTT. J is TRBJ1-5 and V is TRBV12-3 or TRBV12-4; TRBD1 aligns across 9 bases. V lost 1 base, J lost 3 bases, and 1 base stayed unmatched. The length of the CDR3 is 15 residues.

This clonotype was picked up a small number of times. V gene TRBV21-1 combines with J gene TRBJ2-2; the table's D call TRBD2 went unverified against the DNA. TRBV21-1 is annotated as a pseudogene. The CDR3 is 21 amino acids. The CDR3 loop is CASSKANSTIAGGPNTGELFF. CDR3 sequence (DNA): TGTGCCAGCAGCAAAGCTAATAGTACGATAGCGGGAGGGCCGAACACCGGGGAGCTGTTTTTT.

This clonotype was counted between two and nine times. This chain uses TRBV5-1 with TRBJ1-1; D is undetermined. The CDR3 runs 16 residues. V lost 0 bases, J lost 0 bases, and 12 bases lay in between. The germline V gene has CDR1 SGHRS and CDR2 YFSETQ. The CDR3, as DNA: TGCGCCAGCAGCTTGGGCGTCGCCGTATTGAACACTGAAGCTTTCTTT. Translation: CASSLGVAVLNTEAFF. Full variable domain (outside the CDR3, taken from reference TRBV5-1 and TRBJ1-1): KAGVTQTPRYLIKTRGQQVTLSCSPISGHRSVSWYQQTPGQGLQFLFEYFSETQRNKGNFPGRFSGRQFSNSRSEMNVSTLELGDSALYLCASSLGVAVLNTEAFFGQGTRLTVV.

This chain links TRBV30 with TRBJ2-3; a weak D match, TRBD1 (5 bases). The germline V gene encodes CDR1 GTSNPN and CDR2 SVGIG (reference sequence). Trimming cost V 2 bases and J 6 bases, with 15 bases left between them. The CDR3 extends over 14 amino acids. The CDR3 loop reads CAWSTGPNWDTQYF. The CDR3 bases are TGTGCCTGGAGTACAGGCCCGAATTGGGATACGCAGTATTTT.

Here the CDR3 DNA reads TGTGCCAGCATTCGGAGCGGGAGGTCAAATGAGCAGTTCTTC. Encoded protein: CASIRSGRSNEQFF. This sequence joins TRBV27 and TRBJ2-1, with 9 bases matching TRBD2. Trimming took 7 bases from V and 7 from J; bases not matched to a gene: 8. Germline CDR1 is MNHEY and CDR2 is SMNVEV (reference sequence). The CDR3 has 14 residues.

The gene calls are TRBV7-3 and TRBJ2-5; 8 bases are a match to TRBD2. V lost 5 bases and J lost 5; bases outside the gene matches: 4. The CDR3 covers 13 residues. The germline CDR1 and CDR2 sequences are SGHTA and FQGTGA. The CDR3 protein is CASSPTSAETQYF. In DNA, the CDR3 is TGTGCCAGCAGCCCGACTAGCGCGGAGACCCAGTACTTC.

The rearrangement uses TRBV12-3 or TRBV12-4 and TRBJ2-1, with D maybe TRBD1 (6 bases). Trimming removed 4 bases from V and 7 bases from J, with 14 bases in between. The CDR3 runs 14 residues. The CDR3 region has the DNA TGTGCCAGCAGTTCCTCAGGGGCGTGGAATGAGCAGTTCTTC. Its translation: CASSSSGAWNEQFF.

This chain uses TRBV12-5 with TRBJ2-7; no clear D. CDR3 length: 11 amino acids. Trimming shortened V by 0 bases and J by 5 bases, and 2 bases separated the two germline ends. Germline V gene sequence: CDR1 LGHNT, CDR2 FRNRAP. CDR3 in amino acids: CASGLVHEQYF. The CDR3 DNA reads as TGTGCTAGTGGTTTGGTACACGAGCAGTACTTC.

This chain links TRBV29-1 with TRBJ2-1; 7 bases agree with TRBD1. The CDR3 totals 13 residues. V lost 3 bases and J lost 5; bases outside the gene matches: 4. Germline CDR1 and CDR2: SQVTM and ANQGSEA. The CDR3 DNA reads TGCAGCGTTGATAGGACAGGTAACAATGAGCAGTTCTTC. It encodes CSVDRTGNNEQFF.

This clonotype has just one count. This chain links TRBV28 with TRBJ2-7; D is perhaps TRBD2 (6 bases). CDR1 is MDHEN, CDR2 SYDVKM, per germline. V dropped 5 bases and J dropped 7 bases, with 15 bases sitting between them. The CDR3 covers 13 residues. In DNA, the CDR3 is TGTGCCAGCAGTCCCACTGCGGGGAGGGAGCAGTACTTC. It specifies CASSPTAGREQYF.

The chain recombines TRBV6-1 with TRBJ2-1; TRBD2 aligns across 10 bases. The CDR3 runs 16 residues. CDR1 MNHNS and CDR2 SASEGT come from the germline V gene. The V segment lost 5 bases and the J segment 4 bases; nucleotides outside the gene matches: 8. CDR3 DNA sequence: TGTGCCAGCAGTCCCCGTGGGACTAGCGAGTACAATGAGCAGTTCTTC. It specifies CASSPRGTSEYNEQFF.

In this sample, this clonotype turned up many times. CDR3 DNA: TGTGCCAGCAGTTTCGGGACTCTCGGAGATACGCAGTATTTT. Translated, it gives CASSFGTLGDTQYF. The chain couples TRBV28 to TRBJ2-3; a weak D match, TRBD2 (6 bases). V shed 3 bases and J shed 5 bases, with 12 bases lying between them. This CDR3 is 14 amino acids long. CDR1 MDHEN and CDR2 SYDVKM come from the germline V gene.